Shown below are 11 T cell receptor beta chains from a single sample sequenced in a study of T cells in women clearing cervical HPV infection. Sequenced by immunoSEQ multiplex PCR; TCRdb stores in-frame clones only, minus some. The repertoire shows tens of thousands of clones; the top ten hold 4.5% to 6%. Material: blood buffy coat. Source of these receptors: a woman aged 18 to 69 with a cervical HPV16 infection that either progressed to CIN3+ or cleared (not recorded which).

Details on this clone: The sequenced fragment ends 3 residues before the CDR3 boundary, so the rest is inferred from the germline J gene. The chain has TRBV2 and TRBJ1-1; D is unresolved. Germline CDR1 and CDR2: SNHLY and FYNNEI. V lost 2 bases and J 0 bases, leaving 7 bases between the germline ends. The CDR3 extends over 14 amino acids. The sequenced CDR3 bases are TGTGCCAGCAGTGAACGCACTCTGAACACTGAA. Its protein product is CASSERTLNTE. The CDR3 in full is CASSERTLNTEAFF.

Remarks on this clone: The sequence runs out 3 residues before the end of the CDR3; the remainder is reconstructed from the germline J gene. This chain joins TRBV20-1 and TRBJ2-7; D is perhaps TRBD2 (5 bases). Germline lookup yields CDR1 DFQATT and CDR2 SNEGSKA (reference sequence). The length of the CDR3 is 14 residues. V lost 4 bases to trimming and J lost 4 bases, with 17 bases between them. CDR3 in amino acids: CSAKTVLGRYEQYF. The covered CDR3 bases are TGCAGTGCTAAAACGGTACTAGGAAGATACGAG.

A remark on this clone: The CDR3 end is not reached by the read, which stops 3 residues before it; the germline J gene fills it in. This chain uses TRBV12-3 or TRBV12-4 with TRBJ1-3; 7 positions agree with TRBD1. The CDR3 consists of 15 residues. The V and J ends lost 2 bases and 1 base, in that order; junction bases with no gene match: 2. Here the CDR3 reads CASSLPGGSGNTIYF. The sequenced CDR3 bases are TGTGCCAGCAGTTTACCAGGGGGATCTGGAAACACC.

Remarks on this clone: The CDR3 end lies 3 residues beyond the end of the read and is filled in from the germline J gene. The chain carries TRBV5-6 and TRBJ1-1, with D maybe TRBD1 (6 bases). The germline V gene encodes CDR1 SGHDT and CDR2 YYEEEE. This CDR3 has 15 residues. Trimming left V 4 bases short and J 4 bases short, with 17 bases between. The sequenced part of the CDR3 DNA is TGTGCCAGCAGCCCTACGGGGGGGGCGCGCACTGAA. It codes for CASSPTGGARTE. Given in full, the CDR3 is CASSPTGGARTEAFF.

On this clone: The CDR3 is cut off 3 residues early in the read; its end comes from the germline J gene. The chain recombines TRBV7-9 with TRBJ1-5; TRBD1 is a possible D gene (6 bases). Trimming took 4 bases from V and 1 from J, leaving 8 bases between them. Germline-derived CDR1 and CDR2 are SEHNR and FQNEAQ (reference sequence). This CDR3 contains 14 residues. The CDR3 here is CASSYTGSNQPQHF. Partial CDR3 DNA: TGTGCCAGCAGCTATACAGGGAGCAATCAGCCC. Full variable domain (rest looked up from reference TRBV7-9 and TRBJ1-5): DTGVSQNPRHKITKRGQNVTFRCDPISEHNRLYWYRQTLGQGPEFLTYFQNEAQLEKSRLLSDRFSAERPKGSFSTLEIQRTEQGDSAMYLCASSYTGSNQPQHFGDGTRLSIL.

In regard to this clone: The sequence runs out 3 residues before the end of the CDR3; the remainder is reconstructed from the germline J gene. The rearrangement uses TRBV11-2 and TRBJ1-3; unclear D gene. Germline lookup yields CDR1 SGHAT and CDR2 FQNNGV. V was pared by 3 bases and J by 0 bases, with 6 bases between. This CDR3 spans 14 amino acids. CDR3 amino acids: CASSLALSGNTIYF. The covered CDR3 bases are TGTGCCAGCAGCTTGGCCCTCTCTGGAAACACC.

Remarks on this clone: The read ends 3 residues before the CDR3 terminus; that terminus is restored from the germline J gene. The chain combines TRBV4-1 with TRBJ2-5, with 11 nucleotides matching TRBD2. CDR3 length equals 18 residues. CDR1 MGHRA and CDR2 YSYEKL come from the germline V gene. Losses at the gene ends were 1 base for V and 3 bases for J; bases not matched to a gene: 10. The CDR3 here is CASSQGPPGLAVKETQYF. CDR3 DNA (partial): TGCGCCAGCAGCCAAGGGCCCCCGGGACTAGCGGTAAAAGAGACC.

In regard to this clone: The sequence runs out 3 residues before the end of the CDR3; the remainder is reconstructed from the germline J gene. The chain has TRBV19 and TRBJ2-7; 7 bases fit TRBD2. J lost 4 bases, V lost 4 bases, and 10 bases had no gene match. The CDR3 is made up of 15 amino acids. Germline V CDR1 and CDR2: LNHDA, SQIVND (reference sequence). This CDR3 reads CASSTGSGAHYEQYF. The part of the CDR3 DNA that was read is TGTGCCAGTAGTACAGGGAGCGGGGCCCATTACGAG.

This clone registers medium-sized by frequency. The CDR3 end is not reached by the read, which stops 3 residues before it; the germline J gene fills it in. V and J are TRBV30 and TRBJ2-7, with 7 bases matching TRBD1. Germline V gives CDR1 GTSNPN, CDR2 SVGIG (reference sequence). After removal of 6 bases from V and 3 bases from J, the junction contained 11 bases not matched to a gene. The CDR3 loop spans 14 amino acids. CDR3 region: CACSTDRSYYEQYF. The sequenced CDR3 bases are TGTGCCTGTTCCACGGACAGGAGCTACTACGAG.

Concerning this clone itself: Coverage ceases 3 residues before the CDR3 finishes, and the germline J gene fills in the end. The chain links TRBV20-1 to TRBJ2-1; 11 bases map to TRBD2. This CDR3 comprises 19 residues. Germline CDR1 DFQATT, CDR2 SNEGSKA (reference sequence). The junction had 16 bases not matched to a gene; V was cut back by 2 bases and J by 4 bases. CDR3 in amino acids: CSARKLIAGGPSGYNEQFF. The part of the CDR3 DNA that was read is TGCAGTGCTAGAAAACTTATAGCGGGAGGGCCCTCAGGATACAATGAG.

On this clone: The CDR3 is cut off 3 residues early in the read; its end comes from the germline J gene. The chain uses TRBV20-1 and TRBJ1-3; unclear D gene. The CDR3 length is 15 residues. Germline CDR1 DFQATT, CDR2 SNEGSKA (reference sequence). The V end was cut by 0 bases, the J end by 0 bases, with 9 bases between. CDR3 region: CSARDVRGSGNTIYF. CDR3 bases read: TGCAGTGCTAGAGATGTGAGAGGCTCTGGAAACACC.